This record concerns one T cell receptor (beta chain) sequence. As yet, its antigen is unknown. The immunoSEQ assay was version 4, run in survey mode. TCRdb's copy holds only in-frame clones and misses some; the assay was immunoSEQ multiplex PCR. The sample records about 40,000 clones, more than 75% being singletons. Cells were stimulated with overlapping HIV-1 Gag 15-mer peptides. Sorted nonresponding memory CD4+ T cells were CD40L-negative, CD69-negative, CD45RO-high. The CDR3 has 16 amino acids. V shed 6 bases, J shed 2 bases, and the junction held 8 bases outside the gene matches. The V gene's germline CDR1 is SEHNR and CDR2 FQNEAQ (reference sequence). The data derive from a study of persistence of HIV-infected CD4 T cells. Findings and caveats of the study: TCR oligoclonality correlated with proviral oligoclonality in the same sorted populations.

The rearrangement links TRBV7-9 to TRBJ2-2, with 8 bases identical to TRBD2. This sequence was found in an adult man with HIV who was CMV-seropositive. Sequenced material: CD4+ T cells sorted from PBMCs after roughly 18-hour stimulation, taken from a patient who received antiretroviral therapy. CDR3 DNA sequence: TGTGCCAGCAGAGGCGCCGGGACTAGTAACACCGGGGAGCTGTTTTTT. It codes for CASRGAGTSNTGELFF.